This T cell receptor beta chain was found in a study of control samples from healthy donors and cancer patients. Some clones are missing from TCRdb's copy, which holds only in-frame ones; the method was immunoSEQ multiplex PCR. The data hold about 160,000 clones, with 85% to 95% observed a single time. Germline CDR1 SGHTA, CDR2 FQGNSA. The germline V and J ends were trimmed by 3 bases and 5 bases, with 16 bases remaining between them. This CDR3 spans 15 amino acids. The TCR comes from a woman in her sixties in good health. The chain links TRBV7-2 to TRBJ1-2; a weak D match, TRBD1 (6 bases). The sequencing sample was made of blood. The CDR3 protein is CASSFGQLAIYGYTF. The CDR3 nucleotides are TGTGCCAGCAGCTTCGGACAGCTTGCAATTTATGGCTACACCTTC.